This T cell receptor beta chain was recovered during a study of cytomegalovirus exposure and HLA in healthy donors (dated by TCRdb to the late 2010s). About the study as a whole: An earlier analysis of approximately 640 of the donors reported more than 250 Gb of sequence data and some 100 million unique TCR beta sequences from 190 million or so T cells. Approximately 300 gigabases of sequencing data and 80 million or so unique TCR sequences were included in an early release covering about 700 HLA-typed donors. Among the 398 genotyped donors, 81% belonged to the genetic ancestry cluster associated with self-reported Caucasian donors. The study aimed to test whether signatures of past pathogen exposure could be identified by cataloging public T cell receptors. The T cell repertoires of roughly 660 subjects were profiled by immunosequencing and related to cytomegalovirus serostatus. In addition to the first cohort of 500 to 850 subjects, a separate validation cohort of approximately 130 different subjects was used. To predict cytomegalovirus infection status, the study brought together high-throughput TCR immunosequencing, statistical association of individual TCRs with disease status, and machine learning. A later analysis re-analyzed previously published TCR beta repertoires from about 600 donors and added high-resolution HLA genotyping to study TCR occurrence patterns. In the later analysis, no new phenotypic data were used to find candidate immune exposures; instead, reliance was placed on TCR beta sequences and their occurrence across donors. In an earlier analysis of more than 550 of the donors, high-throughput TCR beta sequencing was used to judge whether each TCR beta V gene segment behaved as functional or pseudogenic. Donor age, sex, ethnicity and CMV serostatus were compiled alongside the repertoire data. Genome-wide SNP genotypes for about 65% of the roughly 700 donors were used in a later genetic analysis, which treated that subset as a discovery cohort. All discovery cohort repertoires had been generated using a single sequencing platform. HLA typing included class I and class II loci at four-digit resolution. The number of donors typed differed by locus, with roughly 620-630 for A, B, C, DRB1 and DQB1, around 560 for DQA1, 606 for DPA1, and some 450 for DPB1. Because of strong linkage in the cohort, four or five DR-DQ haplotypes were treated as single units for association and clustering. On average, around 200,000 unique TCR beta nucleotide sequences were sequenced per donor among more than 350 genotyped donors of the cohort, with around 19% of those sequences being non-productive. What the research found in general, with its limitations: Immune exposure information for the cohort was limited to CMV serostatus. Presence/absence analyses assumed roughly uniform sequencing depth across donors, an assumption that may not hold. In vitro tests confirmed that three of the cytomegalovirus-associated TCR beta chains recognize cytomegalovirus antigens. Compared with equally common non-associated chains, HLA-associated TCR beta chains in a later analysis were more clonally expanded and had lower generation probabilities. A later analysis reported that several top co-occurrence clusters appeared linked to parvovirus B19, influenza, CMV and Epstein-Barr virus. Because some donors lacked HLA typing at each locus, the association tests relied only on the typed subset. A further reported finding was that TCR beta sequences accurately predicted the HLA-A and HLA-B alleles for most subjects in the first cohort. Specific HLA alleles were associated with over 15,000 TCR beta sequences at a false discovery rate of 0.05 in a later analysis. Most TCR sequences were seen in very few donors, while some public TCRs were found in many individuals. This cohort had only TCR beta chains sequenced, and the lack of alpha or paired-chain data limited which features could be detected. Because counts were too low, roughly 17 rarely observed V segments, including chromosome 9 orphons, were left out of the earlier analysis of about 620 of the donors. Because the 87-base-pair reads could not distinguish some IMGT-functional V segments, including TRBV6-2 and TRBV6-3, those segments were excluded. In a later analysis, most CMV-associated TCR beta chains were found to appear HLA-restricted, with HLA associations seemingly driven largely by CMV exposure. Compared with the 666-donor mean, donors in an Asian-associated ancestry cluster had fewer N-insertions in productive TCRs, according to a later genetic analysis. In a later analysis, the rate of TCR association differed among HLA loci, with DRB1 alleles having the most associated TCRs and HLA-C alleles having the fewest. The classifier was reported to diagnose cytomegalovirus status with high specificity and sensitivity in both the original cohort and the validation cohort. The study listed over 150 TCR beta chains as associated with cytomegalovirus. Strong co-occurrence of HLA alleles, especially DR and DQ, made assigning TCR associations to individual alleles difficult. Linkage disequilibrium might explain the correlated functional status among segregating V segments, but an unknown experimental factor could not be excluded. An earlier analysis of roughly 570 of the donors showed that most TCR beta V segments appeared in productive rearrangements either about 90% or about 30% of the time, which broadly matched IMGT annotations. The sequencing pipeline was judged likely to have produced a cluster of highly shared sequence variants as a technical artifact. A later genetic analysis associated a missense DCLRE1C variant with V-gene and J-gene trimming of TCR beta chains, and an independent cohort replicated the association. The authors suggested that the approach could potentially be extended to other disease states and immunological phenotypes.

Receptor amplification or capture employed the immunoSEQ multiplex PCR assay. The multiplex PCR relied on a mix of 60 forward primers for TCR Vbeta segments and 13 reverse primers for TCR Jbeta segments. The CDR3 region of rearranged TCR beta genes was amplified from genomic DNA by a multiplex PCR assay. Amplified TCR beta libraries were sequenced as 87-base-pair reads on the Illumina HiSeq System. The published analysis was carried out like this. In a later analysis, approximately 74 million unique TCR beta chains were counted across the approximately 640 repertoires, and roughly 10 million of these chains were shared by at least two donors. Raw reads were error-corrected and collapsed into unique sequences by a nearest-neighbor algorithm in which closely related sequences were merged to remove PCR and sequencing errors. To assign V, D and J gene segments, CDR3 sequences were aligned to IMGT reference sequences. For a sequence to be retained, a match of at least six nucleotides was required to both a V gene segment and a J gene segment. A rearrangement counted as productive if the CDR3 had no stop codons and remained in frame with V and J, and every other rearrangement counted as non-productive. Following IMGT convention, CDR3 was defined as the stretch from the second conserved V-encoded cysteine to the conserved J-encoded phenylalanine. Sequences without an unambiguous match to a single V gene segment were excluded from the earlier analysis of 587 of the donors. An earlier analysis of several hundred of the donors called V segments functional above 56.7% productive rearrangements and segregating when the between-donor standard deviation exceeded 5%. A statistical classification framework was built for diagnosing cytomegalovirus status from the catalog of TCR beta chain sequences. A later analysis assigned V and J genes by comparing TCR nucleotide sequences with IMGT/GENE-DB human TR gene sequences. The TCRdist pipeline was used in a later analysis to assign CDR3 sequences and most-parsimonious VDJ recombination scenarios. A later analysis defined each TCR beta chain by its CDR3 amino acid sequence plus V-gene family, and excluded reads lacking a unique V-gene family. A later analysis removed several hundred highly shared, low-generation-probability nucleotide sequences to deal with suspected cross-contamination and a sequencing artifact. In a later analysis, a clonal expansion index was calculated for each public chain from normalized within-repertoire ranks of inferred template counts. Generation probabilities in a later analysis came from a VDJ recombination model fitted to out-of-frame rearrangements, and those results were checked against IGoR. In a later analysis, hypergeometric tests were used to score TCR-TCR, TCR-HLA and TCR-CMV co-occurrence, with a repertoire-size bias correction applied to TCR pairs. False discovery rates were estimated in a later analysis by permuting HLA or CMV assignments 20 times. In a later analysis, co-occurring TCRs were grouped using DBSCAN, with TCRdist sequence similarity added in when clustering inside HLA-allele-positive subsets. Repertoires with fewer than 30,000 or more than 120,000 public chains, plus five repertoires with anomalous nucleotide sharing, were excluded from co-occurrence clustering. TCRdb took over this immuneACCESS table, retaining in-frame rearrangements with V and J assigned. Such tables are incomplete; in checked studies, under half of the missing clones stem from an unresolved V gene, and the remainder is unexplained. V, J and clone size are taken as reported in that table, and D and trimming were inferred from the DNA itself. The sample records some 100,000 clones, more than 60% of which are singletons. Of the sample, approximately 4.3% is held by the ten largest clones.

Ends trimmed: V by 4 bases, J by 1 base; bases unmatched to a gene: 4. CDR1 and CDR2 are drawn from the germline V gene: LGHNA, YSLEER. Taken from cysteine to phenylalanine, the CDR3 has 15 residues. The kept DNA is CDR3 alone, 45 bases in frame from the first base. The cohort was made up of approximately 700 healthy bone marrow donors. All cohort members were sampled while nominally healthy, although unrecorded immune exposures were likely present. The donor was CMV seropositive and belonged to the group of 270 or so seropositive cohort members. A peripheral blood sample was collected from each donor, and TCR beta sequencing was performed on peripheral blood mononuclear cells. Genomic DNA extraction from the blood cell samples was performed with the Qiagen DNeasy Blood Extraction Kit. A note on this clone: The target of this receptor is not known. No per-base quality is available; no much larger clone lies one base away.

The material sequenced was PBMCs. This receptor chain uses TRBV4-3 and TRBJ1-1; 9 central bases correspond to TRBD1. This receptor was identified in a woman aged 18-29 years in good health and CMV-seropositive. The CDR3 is CASSPEQGANTEAFF. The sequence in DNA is TGCGCCAGCAGCCCCGAACAGGGGGCGAACACTGAAGCTTTCTTT.